This paragraph reports one T cell receptor (beta chain). Its antigen is not identified. The sort gate was single viable CD3+CD4+CD8-CD45RO+ cells for memory CD4+ T cells. The data were taken from a study of memory CD4+ T cells and cytomegalovirus serostatus. Study-wide context: This sample comes from healthy Belgian adults, 9 CMV seropositive, approximately 25 seronegative. Study results and caveats: About two fifths of the roughly 150 known CMV-associated TCRbeta sequences appeared in CD4+ memory.

Germline CDR1 reads SGDLS; CDR2 reads YYNGEE. Germline trimming cut 0 bases from V and 9 bases from J; bases unmatched to any gene: 15. CDR3 size: 17 residues. In the authors' workflow: After removing out-of-frame reads, over 2 million distinct TCRbeta sequences remained. Data came from immunoSEQ multiplex PCR; TCRdb stores just in-frame clones and leaves some out. V and J calls and clone size are those listed in that table; D and trimming were worked out from the DNA. The sample has about 44,000 clones; around three quarters are singletons. This TCR was sampled from an adult in good health and CMV-seronegative. Sequencing was performed on memory CD4+ T cells from blood. This rearrangement joins TRBV9 to TRBJ2-1; 7 bases align to TRBD1. CDR3 loop: CASSVGEFGQVRIEQFF. CDR3 bases: TGTGCCAGCAGCGTAGGGGAATTCGGACAGGTTAGGATTGAGCAGTTCTTC.